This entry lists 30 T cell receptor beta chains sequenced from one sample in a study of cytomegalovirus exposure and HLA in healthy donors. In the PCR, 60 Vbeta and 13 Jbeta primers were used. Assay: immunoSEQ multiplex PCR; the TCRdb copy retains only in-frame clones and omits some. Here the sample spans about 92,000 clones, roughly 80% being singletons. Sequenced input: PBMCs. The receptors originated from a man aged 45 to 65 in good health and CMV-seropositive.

The CDR3 sequence is CASSPRPGTESGYTF. In nucleotides, the CDR3 is TGTGCCAGCAGTCCGCGTCCCGGGACAGAATCTGGCTACACCTTC. The chain carries TRBV28 and TRBJ1-2; 7 positions match TRBD1. The CDR3 runs 15 residues. Germline trimming cut 5 bases from V and 7 bases from J; bases unmatched to any gene: 13. Germline lookup yields CDR1 MDHEN and CDR2 SYDVKM.

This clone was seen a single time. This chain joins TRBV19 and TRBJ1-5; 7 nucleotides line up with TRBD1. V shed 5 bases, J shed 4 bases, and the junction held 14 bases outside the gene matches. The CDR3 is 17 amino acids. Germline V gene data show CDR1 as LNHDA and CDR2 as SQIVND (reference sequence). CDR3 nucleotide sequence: TGTGCCAGTAGTCCACTCCCCCGACAGGGATTAAATCAGCCCCAGCATTTT. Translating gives CASSPLPRQGLNQPQHF. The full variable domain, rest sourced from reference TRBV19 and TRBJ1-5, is DGGITQSPKYLFRKEGQNVTLSCEQNLNHDAMYWYRQDPGQGLRLIYYSQIVNDFQKGDIAEGYSVSREKKESFPLTVTSAQKNPTAFYLCASSPLPRQGLNQPQHFGDGTRLSIL.

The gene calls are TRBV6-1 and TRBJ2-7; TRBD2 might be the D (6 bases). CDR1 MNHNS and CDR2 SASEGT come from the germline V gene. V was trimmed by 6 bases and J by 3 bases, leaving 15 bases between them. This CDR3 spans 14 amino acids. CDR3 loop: CASSDLTGSYEQYF. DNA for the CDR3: TGTGCCAGCAGCGACCTGACCGGGAGCTACGAGCAGTACTTC.

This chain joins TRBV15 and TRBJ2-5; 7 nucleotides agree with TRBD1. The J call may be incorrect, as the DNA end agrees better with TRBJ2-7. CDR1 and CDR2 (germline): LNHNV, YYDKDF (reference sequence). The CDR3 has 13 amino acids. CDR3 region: CATSENRGYEQYF. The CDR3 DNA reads TGTGCCACCAGCGAAAACAGGGGTTACGAGCAGTACTTC.

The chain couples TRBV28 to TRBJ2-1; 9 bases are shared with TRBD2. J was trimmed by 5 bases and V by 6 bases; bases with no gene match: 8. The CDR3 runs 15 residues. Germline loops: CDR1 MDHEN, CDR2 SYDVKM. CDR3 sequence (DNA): TGTGCCAGCAGCCCCACAGCGGGGGGCCACAATGAGCAGTTCTTC. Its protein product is CASSPTAGGHNEQFF.

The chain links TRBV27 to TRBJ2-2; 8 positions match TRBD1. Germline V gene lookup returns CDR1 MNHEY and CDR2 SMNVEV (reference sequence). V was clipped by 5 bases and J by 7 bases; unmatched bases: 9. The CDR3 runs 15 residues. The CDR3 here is CASSPYRGLGGELFF. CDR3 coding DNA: TGTGCCAGCAGTCCCTACAGGGGGTTAGGCGGGGAGCTGTTTTTT.

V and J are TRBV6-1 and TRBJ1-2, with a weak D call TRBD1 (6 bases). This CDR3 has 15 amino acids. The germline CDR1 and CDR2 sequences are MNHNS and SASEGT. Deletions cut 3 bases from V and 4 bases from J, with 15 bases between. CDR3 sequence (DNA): TGTGCCAGCAGTGACCCCAGGGGTTCGGGCTATGGCTACACCTTC. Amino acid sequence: CASSDPRGSGYGYTF.

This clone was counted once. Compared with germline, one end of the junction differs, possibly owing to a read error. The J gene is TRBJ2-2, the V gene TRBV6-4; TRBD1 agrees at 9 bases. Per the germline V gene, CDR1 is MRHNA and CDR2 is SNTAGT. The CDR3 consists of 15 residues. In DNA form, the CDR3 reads TGTGCCAGCAGTGCACAGGGGGCTTGGACCGGGGAACTGTTTTTT. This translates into CASSAQGAWTGELFF.

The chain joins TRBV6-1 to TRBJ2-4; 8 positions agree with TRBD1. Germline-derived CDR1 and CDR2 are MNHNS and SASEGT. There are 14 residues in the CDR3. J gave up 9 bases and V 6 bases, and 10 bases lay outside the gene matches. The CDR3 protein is CASSQDRAGGIQYF. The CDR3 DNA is TGTGCCAGCAGCCAGGACAGGGCAGGGGGCATTCAGTACTTC.

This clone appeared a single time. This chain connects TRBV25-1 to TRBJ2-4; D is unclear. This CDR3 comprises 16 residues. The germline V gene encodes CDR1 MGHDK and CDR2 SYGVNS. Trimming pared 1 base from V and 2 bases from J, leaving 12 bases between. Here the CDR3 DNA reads TGTGCCAGCAGTGAATCAGGTTCTACATCCAAAAACATTCAGTACTTC. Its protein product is CASSESGSTSKNIQYF.

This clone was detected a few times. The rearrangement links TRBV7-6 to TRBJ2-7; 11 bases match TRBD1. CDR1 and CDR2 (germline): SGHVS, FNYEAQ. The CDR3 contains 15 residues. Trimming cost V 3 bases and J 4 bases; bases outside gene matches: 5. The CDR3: CASSFSGTGGYEQYF. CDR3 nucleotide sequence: TGTGCCAGCAGCTTTTCCGGGACAGGGGGTTACGAGCAGTACTTC.

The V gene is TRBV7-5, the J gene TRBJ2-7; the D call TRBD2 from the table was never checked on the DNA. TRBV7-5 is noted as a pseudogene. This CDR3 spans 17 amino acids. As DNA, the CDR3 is TGTTCCAGAAGCTTAGAAACTAGCGGGGGGGTTACCCACGAGCAGTACTTC. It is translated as CSRSLETSGGVTHEQYF.

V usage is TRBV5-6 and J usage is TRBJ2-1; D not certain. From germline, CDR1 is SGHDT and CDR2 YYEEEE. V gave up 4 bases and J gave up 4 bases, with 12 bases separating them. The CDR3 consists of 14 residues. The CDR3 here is CASSRGWSYNEQFF. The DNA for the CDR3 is TGTGCCAGCAGCCGCGGTTGGAGTTACAATGAGCAGTTCTTC.

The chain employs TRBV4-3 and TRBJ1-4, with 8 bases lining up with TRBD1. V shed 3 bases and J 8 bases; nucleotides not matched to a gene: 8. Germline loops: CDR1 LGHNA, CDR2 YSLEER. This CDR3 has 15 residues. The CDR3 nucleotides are TGCGCCAGCAGCCAGCTGACAGGGGTGGGGGAAAAACTGTTTTTT. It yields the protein CASSQLTGVGEKLFF.

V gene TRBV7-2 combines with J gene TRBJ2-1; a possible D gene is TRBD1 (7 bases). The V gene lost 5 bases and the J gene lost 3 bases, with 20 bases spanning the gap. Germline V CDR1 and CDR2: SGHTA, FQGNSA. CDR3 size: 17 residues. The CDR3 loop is CASSTKEGANFYNEQFF. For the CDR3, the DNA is TGTGCCAGCAGCACTAAGGAGGGGGCCAACTTCTACAATGAGCAGTTCTTC.

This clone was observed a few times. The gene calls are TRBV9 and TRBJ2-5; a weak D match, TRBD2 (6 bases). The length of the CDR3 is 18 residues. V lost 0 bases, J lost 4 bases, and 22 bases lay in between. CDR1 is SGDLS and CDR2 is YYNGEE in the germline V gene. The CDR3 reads CASSVVPVLTAGLETQYF. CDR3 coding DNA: TGTGCCAGCAGCGTAGTCCCCGTCCTAACGGCGGGGCTAGAGACCCAGTACTTC. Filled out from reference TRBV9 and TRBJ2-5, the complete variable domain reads DSGVTQTPKHLITATGQRVTLRCSPRSGDLSVYWYQQSLDQGLQFLIQYYNGEERAKGNILERFSAQQFPDLHSELNLSSLELGDSALYFCASSVVPVLTAGLETQYFGPGTRLLVL.

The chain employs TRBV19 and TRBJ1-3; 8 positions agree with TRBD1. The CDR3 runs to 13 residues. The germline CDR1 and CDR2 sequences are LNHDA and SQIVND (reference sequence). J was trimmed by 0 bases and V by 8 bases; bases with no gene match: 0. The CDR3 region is CASGTGSGNTIYF. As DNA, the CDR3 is TGTGCCAGTGGGACAGGCTCTGGAAACACCATATATTTT.

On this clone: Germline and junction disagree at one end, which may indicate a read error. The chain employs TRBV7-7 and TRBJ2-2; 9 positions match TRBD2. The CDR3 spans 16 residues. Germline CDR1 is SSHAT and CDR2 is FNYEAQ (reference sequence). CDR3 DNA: TGTGCTAGCAGCTTAGCGCCTAGCGGGGTAGGCGGGGAGCTGTTTTTT. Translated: CASSLAPSGVGGELFF.

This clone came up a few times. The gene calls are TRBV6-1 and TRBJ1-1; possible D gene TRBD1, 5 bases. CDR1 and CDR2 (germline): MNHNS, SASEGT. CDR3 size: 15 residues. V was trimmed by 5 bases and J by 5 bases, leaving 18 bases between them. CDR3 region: CASSSGVGVGTEAFF. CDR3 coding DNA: TGTGCCAGCAGTTCTGGAGTAGGGGTAGGTACTGAAGCTTTCTTT.

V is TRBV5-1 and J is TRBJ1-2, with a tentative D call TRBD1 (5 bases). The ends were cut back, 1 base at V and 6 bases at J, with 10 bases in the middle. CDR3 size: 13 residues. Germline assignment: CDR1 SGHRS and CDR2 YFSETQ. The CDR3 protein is CASSLWRDDGYTF. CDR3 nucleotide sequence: TGCGCCAGCAGCTTGTGGAGGGACGATGGCTACACCTTC. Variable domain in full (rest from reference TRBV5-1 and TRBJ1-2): KAGVTQTPRYLIKTRGQQVTLSCSPISGHRSVSWYQQTPGQGLQFLFEYFSETQRNKGNFPGRFSGRQFSNSRSEMNVSTLELGDSALYLCASSLWRDDGYTFGSGTRLTVV.

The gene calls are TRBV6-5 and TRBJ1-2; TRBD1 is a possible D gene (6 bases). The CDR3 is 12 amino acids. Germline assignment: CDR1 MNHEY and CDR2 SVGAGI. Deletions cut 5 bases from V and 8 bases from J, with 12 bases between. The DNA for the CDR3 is TGTGCCAGCAGTCCCGGGACATTAGGCTACACCTTC. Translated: CASSPGTLGYTF.

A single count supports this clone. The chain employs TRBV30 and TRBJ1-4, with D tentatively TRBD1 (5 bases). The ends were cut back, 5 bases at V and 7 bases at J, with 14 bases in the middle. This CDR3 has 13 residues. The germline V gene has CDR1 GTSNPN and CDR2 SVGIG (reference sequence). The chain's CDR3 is CAWGPDSLEKLFF. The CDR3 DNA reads TGTGCCTGGGGCCCAGACAGTCTTGAAAAACTGTTTTTT.

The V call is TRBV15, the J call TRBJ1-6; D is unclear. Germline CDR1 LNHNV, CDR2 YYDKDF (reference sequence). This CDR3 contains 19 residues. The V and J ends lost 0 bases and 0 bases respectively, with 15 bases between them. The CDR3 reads CATSREGDTSSSYNSPLHF. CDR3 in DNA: TGTGCCACCAGCAGAGAGGGAGACACGTCGAGCTCCTATAATTCACCCCTCCACTTT.

This CDR3 reads CASSSTSTDTQYF. The CDR3 DNA sequence: TGCGCCAGCAGCTCGACTAGCACAGATACGCAGTATTTT. V usage is TRBV5-1 and J usage is TRBJ2-3; D gene unclear. Deletions cut 3 bases from V and 0 bases from J, with 5 bases between. Germline V CDR1 and CDR2: SGHRS, YFSETQ. The CDR3 length is 13 residues.

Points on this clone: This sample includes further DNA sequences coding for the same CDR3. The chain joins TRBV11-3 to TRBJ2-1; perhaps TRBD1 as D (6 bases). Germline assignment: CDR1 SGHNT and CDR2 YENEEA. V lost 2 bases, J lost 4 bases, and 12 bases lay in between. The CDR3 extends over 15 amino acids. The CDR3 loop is CASSLRQGPYNEQFF. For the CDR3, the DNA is TGTGCCAGCAGCTTAAGGCAGGGGCCGTACAATGAGCAGTTCTTC.

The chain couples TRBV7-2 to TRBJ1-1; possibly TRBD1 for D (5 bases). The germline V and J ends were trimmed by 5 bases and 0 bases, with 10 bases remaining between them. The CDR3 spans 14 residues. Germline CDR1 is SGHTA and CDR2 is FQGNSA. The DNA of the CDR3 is TGTGCCAGCAGCGCCAGGGCCTTGAACACTGAAGCTTTCTTT. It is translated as CASSARALNTEAFF.

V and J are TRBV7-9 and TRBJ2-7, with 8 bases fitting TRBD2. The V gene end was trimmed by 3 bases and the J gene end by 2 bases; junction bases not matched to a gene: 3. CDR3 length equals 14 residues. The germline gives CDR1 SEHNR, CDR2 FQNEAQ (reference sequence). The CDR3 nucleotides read TGTGCCAGCAGCTTCCGCGGGGGGACCTACGAGCAGTACTTC. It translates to CASSFRGGTYEQYF.

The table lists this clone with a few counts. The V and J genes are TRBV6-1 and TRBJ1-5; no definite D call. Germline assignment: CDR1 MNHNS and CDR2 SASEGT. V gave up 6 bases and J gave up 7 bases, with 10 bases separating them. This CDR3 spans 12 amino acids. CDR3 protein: CASRGLEQPQHF. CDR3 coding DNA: TGTGCCAGCAGGGGCCTCGAGCAGCCCCAGCATTTT.

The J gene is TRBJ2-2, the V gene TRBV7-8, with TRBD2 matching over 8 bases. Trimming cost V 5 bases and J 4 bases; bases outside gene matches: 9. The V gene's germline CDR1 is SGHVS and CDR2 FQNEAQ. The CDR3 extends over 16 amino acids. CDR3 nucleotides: TGTGCCAGCAGCCCCGGCAGCGGGGGCAGCACCGGGGAGCTGTTTTTT. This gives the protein CASSPGSGGSTGELFF. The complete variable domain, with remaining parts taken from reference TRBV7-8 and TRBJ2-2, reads GAGVSQSPRYKVAKRGQDVALRCDPISGHVSLFWYQQALGQGPEFLTYFQNEAQLDKSGLPSDRFFAERPEGSVSTLKIQRTQQEDSAVYLCASSPGSGGSTGELFFGEGSRLTVL.

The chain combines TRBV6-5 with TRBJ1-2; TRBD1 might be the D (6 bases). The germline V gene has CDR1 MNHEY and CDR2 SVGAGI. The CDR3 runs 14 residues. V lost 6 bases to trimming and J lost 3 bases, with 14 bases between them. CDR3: CASRADRTDYGYTF. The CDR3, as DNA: TGTGCCAGCAGGGCAGACAGGACGGACTATGGCTACACCTTC.